Sequencing of this T cell receptor (beta chain) was carried out in a study of cytomegalovirus exposure and HLA in healthy donors. Findings and caveats of the study: Analysis was carried out at a later point, and it linked a missense DCLRE1C variant to TCR beta V- and J-gene trimming.

Germline V CDR1 and CDR2: MGHRA, YSYEKL. V was clipped by 5 bases and J by 3 bases; unmatched bases: 9. This CDR3 is built from 15 residues. The primer mix had 60 Vbeta and 13 Jbeta primers. Sequencing was performed with immunoSEQ multiplex PCR; in TCRdb, only in-frame clones are kept and a portion is missing. The sample holds more than 150,000 clones, 70% to 80% seen once. Remarks on this clone: Its target is not known.

Sample: PBMCs. This clonotype was sampled from a man aged 18 to 29 in good health and CMV-seronegative. The genes are TRBV4-1 and TRBJ2-7, with TRBD1 matching 8 bases. CDR3 nucleotide sequence: TGCGCCAGCAGCACTCAACAGGGGGGAGGCTACGAGCAGTACTTC. Its protein product is CASSTQQGGGYEQYF.